Below are 17 T cell receptor beta chains sequenced from a single sample in a study of T cells in Graves' hyperthyroidism and ophthalmopathy. Amplified TCR beta CDR3 regions derived from RNA transcripts. The primer set for the first-round RT-PCR of the TCR CDR3 was HTBI. MiXCR was run by TCRdb on the multiplex PCR reads, yielding one entry per CDR3 protein. The profile shows about 560,000 distinct CDR3 sequences, 13% to 15% of them singletons. Sequenced material: blood. Every receptor here comes from a woman aged 40-49 years with Graves' hyperthyroidism.

This clonotype was found once. The chain has TRBV30 and TRBJ1-1; a possible D gene is TRBD1 (5 bases). The germline V gene encodes CDR1 GTSNPN and CDR2 SVGIG (reference sequence). The length of the CDR3 is 13 residues. V gave up 0 bases and J gave up 7 bases, with 12 bases separating them. CDR3: CAWSVGRGFEAFF. CDR3 nucleotide sequence: TGTGCCTGGAGTGTAGGGCGGGGCTTTGAAGCTTTCTTT.

This clonotype has at least ten counts. The chain couples TRBV5-1 to TRBJ2-1, with TRBD2 identical over 15 bases. Germline V gene data show CDR1 as SGHRS and CDR2 as YFSETQ. CDR3 length: 19 residues. Unmatched junction bases numbered 15, after V lost 4 bases and J lost 7 bases. This CDR3 reads CASSPRTSGRARILNEQFF. Written as DNA, the CDR3 is TGCGCCAGCAGCCCTAGGACTAGCGGGAGGGCCAGGATCTTGAATGAGCAGTTCTTC.

This clonotype showed up many times. The J gene is TRBJ1-5, the V gene TRBV28; D call uncertain. The germline V gene encodes CDR1 MDHEN and CDR2 SYDVKM. The germline V and J ends were trimmed by 2 bases and 4 bases, with 9 bases remaining between them. There are 14 residues in the CDR3. In nucleotides, the CDR3 is TGTGCCAGCAGTTTACCCCTAGGGAATCAGCCCCAGCATTTT. It encodes CASSLPLGNQPQHF.

This clonotype has more than one count but fewer than ten. This chain joins TRBV25-1 and TRBJ2-3; 9 bases are shared with TRBD1. Germline CDR1 is MGHDK and CDR2 is SYGVNS. This CDR3 has 15 amino acids. The junction had 7 bases not matched to a gene; V was cut back by 5 bases and J by 4 bases. The CDR3 is CASSLTGGEADTQYF. The CDR3 nucleotides read TGTGCCAGCAGTTTGACAGGGGGGGAAGCAGATACGCAGTATTTT.

The sample holds many counts of this clonotype. The rearrangement uses TRBV2 and TRBJ1-2, with D uncertain. The CDR3 runs to 15 residues. Germline-derived CDR1 and CDR2 are SNHLY and FYNNEI. Trimming left V 10 bases short and J 4 bases short, with 22 bases between. CDR3 residues: CAIKRAYKEIYGYTF. The CDR3 nucleotides are TGTGCCATAAAAAGGGCTTATAAGGAGATCTATGGCTACACCTTC.

This sequence joins TRBV28 and TRBJ2-7, with TRBD1 matching over 7 bases. Germline-derived CDR1 and CDR2 are MDHEN and SYDVKM. Germline trimming cut 3 bases from V and 0 bases from J; bases unmatched to any gene: 8. This CDR3 region has 16 residues. The DNA for the CDR3 is TGTGCCAGCAGTTTTGGTCCGACAGGGTCCTCCTACGAGCAGTACTTC. Its translation: CASSFGPTGSSYEQYF.

This clonotype was counted between two and nine times. This chain joins TRBV6-1 and TRBJ1-5; 9 nucleotides agree with TRBD1. The ends lost 6 bases at V and 0 bases at J; junction bases unmatched: 3. Germline V gives CDR1 MNHNS, CDR2 SASEGT. This CDR3 has 15 amino acids. The CDR3 bases are TGTGCCAGCAGGGACAGGGGCCATAGCAATCAGCCCCAGCATTTT. This encodes CASRDRGHSNQPQHF.

This clonotype was seen at least ten times. The rearrangement joins TRBV5-1 to TRBJ2-7; D may be TRBD1 (5 bases). This CDR3 is built from 15 residues. Germline CDR1 is SGHRS and CDR2 is YFSETQ. Deletions cut 7 bases from V and 1 base from J, with 18 bases between. In nucleotides, the CDR3 is TGCGCCAGCCTAAAGGACACCACCGGTTCCTACGAGCAGTACTTC. Protein product: CASLKDTTGSYEQYF.

A note on this clonotype: It may be a read error: a sequence one base away is much more abundant. This sequence joins TRBV3-1 and TRBJ1-1; D gene unclear. Germline V gene data show CDR1 as LGHDT and CDR2 as YNNKEL (reference sequence). The CDR3 has 15 residues. The CDR3 DNA sequence: TGTGCCGGCAGCCAAGGAGGGCACTCGAACACTGAAGCTCTCTTT. This gives the protein CAGSQGGHSNTEALF.

In this sample, this clonotype turned up many times. The V gene is TRBV6-1, the J gene TRBJ1-5; D remains unclear. V lost 8 bases, J lost 3 bases, and 14 bases lay in between. This CDR3 has 14 amino acids. Germline V lookup: CDR1 MNHNS, CDR2 SASEGT. CDR3 in DNA: TGTGCCAGCCGGGAGGGAGGGCCCAATCAGCCCCAGCATTTT. This sequence encodes CASREGGPNQPQHF.

This clonotype has a count of ten or more. V is TRBV28 and J is TRBJ1-1, with a weak D call TRBD1 (5 bases). V lost 5 bases and J lost 12, with 19 bases in between. CDR1 and CDR2 (germline): MDHEN, SYDVKM. This CDR3 comprises 13 residues. CDR3 loop: CASSPRTPPETFF. The DNA for the CDR3 is TGTGCCAGCAGTCCCAGGACACCCCCCGAAACTTTCTTT.

This clonotype appeared a few times. The chain employs TRBV19 and TRBJ1-2; D remains unclear. CDR1 is LNHDA and CDR2 is SQIVND in the germline V gene (reference sequence). This CDR3 comprises 13 residues. Trimming took 6 bases from V and 8 from J, leaving 16 bases between them. DNA for the CDR3: TGTGCCAGTAGGTCAGAGCCACTGCGCGGCTACACCTTC. Translated: CASRSEPLRGYTF.

This clonotype was counted at least ten times. The chain recombines TRBV28 with TRBJ2-3, with D unresolved. The CDR3 extends over 16 amino acids. From germline, CDR1 is MDHEN and CDR2 SYDVKM. Trimming cost V 5 bases and J 0 bases, with 15 bases left between them. The CDR3 is CASSPIVGTSTDTQYF. CDR3 coding DNA: TGTGCCAGCAGTCCCATAGTGGGAACTAGCACAGATACGCAGTATTTT.

This clonotype was seen a few times. V usage is TRBV25-1 and J usage is TRBJ2-3; 7 positions match TRBD1. Looked up from germline, CDR1 is MGHDK and CDR2 is SYGVNS. J gave up 2 bases and V 1 base, and 6 bases lay outside the gene matches. The CDR3 runs to 16 residues. CDR3 in amino acids: CASSEWSGGITDTQYF. For the CDR3, the DNA is TGTGCCAGCAGTGAATGGTCAGGGGGTATCACAGATACGCAGTATTTT.

The chain couples TRBV6-1 to TRBJ1-2, with 9 bases fitting TRBD1. CDR3 length: 13 amino acids. V lost 7 bases and J lost 8; bases outside the gene matches: 8. The germline V gene encodes CDR1 MNHNS and CDR2 SASEGT. CDR3 protein: CASTRTGGSGYTF. The CDR3 DNA reads TGTGCCAGCACCAGAACAGGGGGCTCGGGCTACACCTTC.

The chain uses TRBV6-1 and TRBJ2-1, with 12 bases identical to TRBD1. V lost 2 bases, J lost 9 bases, and 5 bases stayed unmatched. The CDR3 covers 15 residues. Germline-derived CDR1 and CDR2 are MNHNS and SASEGT. The CDR3 spells CASSEPGQGAREQFF. CDR3 bases: TGTGCCAGCAGTGAACCGGGACAGGGGGCGCGTGAGCAGTTCTTC.

This clonotype appeared a few times. The V and J genes are TRBV19 and TRBJ1-4; TRBD1 is a possible D gene (5 bases). Germline CDR1 LNHDA, CDR2 SQIVND (reference sequence). The CDR3 is 14 amino acids. Deletions cut 3 bases from V and 4 bases from J, with 9 bases between. This chain's CDR3 is CASSIAGSNEKLFF. CDR3 in DNA: TGTGCCAGTAGTATTGCAGGGAGTAATGAAAAACTGTTTTTT.